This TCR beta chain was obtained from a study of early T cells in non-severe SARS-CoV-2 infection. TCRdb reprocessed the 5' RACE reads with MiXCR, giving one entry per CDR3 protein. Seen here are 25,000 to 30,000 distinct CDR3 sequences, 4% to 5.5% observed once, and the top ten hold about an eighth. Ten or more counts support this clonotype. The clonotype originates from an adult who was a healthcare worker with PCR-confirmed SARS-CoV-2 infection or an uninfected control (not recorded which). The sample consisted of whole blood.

The DNA for the CDR3 is TGCAGTGCGAGAAACCTGGGACAGGGGAAGGAGAATGAGCAGTTCTTC. Translated: CSARNLGQGKENEQFF. The rearrangement links TRBV20-1 to TRBJ2-1; 10 bases match TRBD1. The CDR3 is made up of 16 amino acids. CDR1 is DFQATT and CDR2 is SNEGSKA in the germline V gene (reference sequence). The V and J ends lost 6 bases and 7 bases, in that order; junction bases with no gene match: 15.